Sequencing of this T cell receptor beta chain was carried out in a study of patients and donors after allogeneic stem cell transplantation (dated by TCRdb to the early 2020s). The CDR3 numbers 15 residues from cysteine through phenylalanine. The retained sequence is limited to the CDR3, 45 bases, with the frame set at the first base. At the junction V is shortened by 5 bases and J by 0 bases, with 14 bases in between. Taken from the germline V gene, the CDR1 and CDR2 loops are SGHRS and YFSETQ. With regard to this clonotype: There is no known antigen for this receptor. One base away there is no much larger clone; base qualities are not given.

To prepare the library, RT-PCR was applied. Data came from a NextSeq 550. TCRdb reanalyzed the raw reads on its own, using fastp at Q25 for trimming and MiXCR for clone calling, and kept in-frame beta chains. Rows are unified per CDR3 protein, each entry keeping the most common DNA and genes. The sample table records tens of thousands of distinct CDR3 sequences; approximately 49% of these occur just once. Around 55% of the sample is in the top ten clones. The specimen sequenced was blood, either unsorted or a sorted T cell fraction (not recorded which). This clonotype was obtained from a human donor who was either an allogeneic HSCT recipient or a stem cell or donor lymphocyte infusion donor (not recorded which). It is not recorded whose cells these are; they may come from a transplant donor. The chain couples TRBV5-1 to TRBJ1-1; a weak D assignment points to TRBD1 (5 bases agree). The CDR3 is CASRFTGGLNTEAFF. The bases read TGCGCCAGCAGGTTCACGGGGGGATTGAACACTGAAGCTTTCTTT.